The source of this T cell receptor beta chain is a study of cytomegalovirus exposure and HLA in healthy donors. The study ran its PCR with 60 Vbeta and 13 Jbeta primers. Assay: immunoSEQ multiplex PCR; the TCRdb copy retains only in-frame clones and omits some. This sample yields some 200,000 clones, of which 75% to 85% are seen a single time; 6.5% belongs to the top ten. The CDR3 runs 14 residues. V was cut by 4 bases and J by 2 bases, with 13 bases left in between. CDR1 SGHRS and CDR2 YFSETQ come from the germline V gene. Regarding the study as a whole: Accurate prediction of most subjects' HLA-A and HLA-B alleles from TCR beta sequences was reported. Indistinguishable V segments such as TRBV6-2 and TRBV6-3 were excluded. More clonal expansion characterized HLA-associated TCR beta chains than equally common others in a later analysis.

This clone showed up just once. Its cognate antigen is unknown. The TCR comes from a woman between 50 and 59 years old in good health and CMV-seropositive. The specimen was PBMCs. V usage is TRBV5-1 and J usage is TRBJ2-7; tentatively, D is TRBD2 (6 bases). CDR3 nucleotides: TGCGCCAGCAGCCTCTCAGGCGGGACCTACGAGCAGTACTTC. As protein: CASSLSGGTYEQYF. Full variable domain (rest looked up from reference TRBV5-1 and TRBJ2-7): KAGVTQTPRYLIKTRGQQVTLSCSPISGHRSVSWYQQTPGQGLQFLFEYFSETQRNKGNFPGRFSGRQFSNSRSEMNVSTLELGDSALYLCASSLSGGTYEQYFGPGTRLTVT.